This T cell receptor beta chain was recorded in a study of blood T cell repertoires in COVID-19. At the level of the study: Italy, Spain and the United States were the sources of the convalescent and acute COVID-19 samples.

Donors were grouped by their self-reported clinical history. Germline values: CDR1 KGHDR, CDR2 SFDVKD. V shed 3 bases and J 6 bases; nucleotides not matched to a gene: 6. The CDR3 sequence is 15 residues long. On this clone itself: Within the sample, other DNA sequences also encode this same CDR3.

Original methodology: Counts of nucleated cells, estimated from reference gene primer amplification, were obtained. Using immunoSEQ multiplex PCR, the repertoire was profiled, and TCRdb retains in-frame clones only, with some absent. V and J calls and clone size are copied from that table; D and trimming were computed from the DNA. The table records some 330,000 clones, 70% to 90% of them present only once. This receptor was taken from a middle-aged man in a cohort exposed to, infected with or recovered from COVID-19 (not recorded which). The gene calls are TRBV24-1 and TRBJ2-1; 8 bases are shared with TRBD2. The sample comprised PBMCs or T cells enriched from blood (not recorded which). Written as DNA, the CDR3 is TGTGCCACCAGTGATCCGGGACTAGTGGGCAATGAGCAGTTCTTC. Its translation is CATSDPGLVGNEQFF.